These 9 T cell receptor beta chains were all obtained from the same sample, sequenced in a study of STAT5B mutations in CD4+ large granular lymphocyte leukemia. Assay: immunoSEQ multiplex PCR; the TCRdb copy retains only in-frame clones and omits some. In the table there are fewer than 35,000 clones, roughly 77% of which are singletons. The sample was CD4+ T cells from blood buffy coats. The origin of the receptors is a human donor in good health.

The genes are TRBV19 and TRBJ2-1; D is ambiguous. This CDR3 is 13 amino acids long. Germline CDR1 is LNHDA and CDR2 is SQIVND (reference sequence). V lost 1 base, J lost 9 bases, and 10 bases lay in between. The CDR3, as DNA: TGTGCCAGTAGTATAGGTCGAGCTGGTGAGCAGTTCTTC. This encodes CASSIGRAGEQFF.

The gene calls are TRBV7-2 and TRBJ1-4, with 11 bases that match TRBD1. The CDR3 sequence is 18 residues long. The germline V gene has CDR1 SGHTA and CDR2 FQGNSA. V lost 5 bases and J lost 3; bases outside the gene matches: 11. DNA for the CDR3: TGTGCCAGCAGCCAACGGACAGGGGGCTTTTTGGCTAATGAAAAACTGTTTTTT. Protein: CASSQRTGGFLANEKLFF.

V is TRBV18 and J is TRBJ2-7; 16 bases map to TRBD2. Per germline, CDR1 KGHSH and CDR2 LQKENI. This CDR3 region has 17 residues. The J segment lost 4 bases and the V segment lost 3 bases, leaving 6 bases of the junction unmatched. The CDR3 coding sequence is TGTGCCAGCTCACCCCCGGGACTAGCGGGAGGGAAATACGAGCAGTACTTC. This translates into CASSPPGLAGGKYEQYF.

V gene TRBV11-2 combines with J gene TRBJ2-1; D remains unclear. The CDR3 extends over 15 amino acids. Germline loops: CDR1 SGHAT, CDR2 FQNNGV. Trimming removed 1 base at V and 8 bases at J, with 15 bases between. The CDR3 DNA is TGTGCCAGCAGCTTAGGCCAGCGTATCACCCATGAGCAGTTCTTC. It specifies CASSLGQRITHEQFF.

The rearrangement joins TRBV7-8 to TRBJ2-7, with D possibly being TRBD1 (5 bases). Germline V lookup: CDR1 SGHVS, CDR2 FQNEAQ. Trimming shortened V by 1 base and J by 3 bases, and 19 bases separated the two germline ends. This CDR3 spans 17 amino acids. The CDR3 here is CASSLVGPNKRGYEQYF. The DNA for the CDR3 is TGTGCCAGCAGCTTAGTCGGCCCCAACAAAAGGGGCTACGAGCAGTACTTC.

The V gene is TRBV7-2, the J gene TRBJ2-3; 7 positions match TRBD1. With V trimmed by 5 bases and J by 2 bases, 4 bases remained unmatched. This CDR3 has 14 amino acids. Per germline, CDR1 SGHTA and CDR2 FQGNSA. As DNA, the CDR3 is TGTGCCAGCAGCATCGACAGGGCCACAGATACGCAGTATTTT. As protein: CASSIDRATDTQYF.

This chain links TRBV4-3 with TRBJ2-1; D unclear. Trimming cost V 1 base and J 9 bases, with 13 bases left between them. CDR1 LGHNA and CDR2 YSLEER come from the germline V gene. The CDR3 consists of 14 residues. The CDR3 sequence: CASSQGRISGEQFF. CDR3 nucleotides: TGCGCCAGCAGCCAAGGGAGAATAAGTGGTGAGCAGTTCTTC.

The V call is TRBV30, the J call TRBJ1-2, with D unclear. The V gene's germline CDR1 is GTSNPN and CDR2 SVGIG (reference sequence). This CDR3 contains 14 residues. The V end was cut by 0 bases, the J end by 4 bases, with 12 bases between. Here the CDR3 reads CAWSVTVRGYGYTF. The CDR3 coding sequence is TGTGCCTGGAGTGTAACGGTTCGGGGCTATGGCTACACCTTC.

This rearrangement joins TRBV9 to TRBJ2-5; 7 bases line up with TRBD2. CDR3 length: 15 amino acids. CDR1 and CDR2 (germline): SGDLS, YYNGEE. Unmatched junction bases numbered 11, after V lost 4 bases and J lost 5 bases. The CDR3 here is CASSLRPVGGETQYF. In DNA, the CDR3 is TGTGCCAGCAGCCTCCGCCCGGTGGGGGGGGAGACCCAGTACTTC.